Given below is one T cell receptor (beta chain) in context. This sample is drawn from a study of T-cell reconstitution after alpha-beta-depleted transplantation in children. The V end was cut by 3 bases, the J end by 1 base, with 7 bases between. Germline loops: CDR1 SEHNR, CDR2 FQNEAQ (reference sequence). This CDR3 region has 13 residues. Molecular barcoding with unique molecular identifiers was used for the TCRbeta library. TCRdb called the PCR reads again in MiXCR, with one record for every CDR3 protein. This table has approximately 270,000 distinct CDR3 sequences, 9.9% appearing once. This sample comprised PBMCs from the stem cell graft donor, obtained from the stem cell graft. This TCR came from a human donor who donated a stem cell graft to a child with SCID. V gene TRBV7-9 combines with J gene TRBJ2-7; D call uncertain. CDR3 amino acids: CASSFDLSYEQYF. The CDR3 DNA is TGTGCCAGCAGCTTTGACTTATCCTACGAGCAGTACTTC.